Included here is one TCR beta chain sequence, with context. Each CDR3 protein gets one entry after TCRdb re-called the reads with MiXCR. The repertoire holds fewer than 200,000 distinct CDR3 sequences, with roughly 19% as singletons. This sample was included in a study of T cell repertoires in cytomegalovirus infection. The sequence came from a human donor in good health (CMV status not recorded). Some clones in this sample may be carry-over from other donors' samples. Sequenced sample: PBMCs.

CDR3 residues: CAWSGTTGANVLTF. CDR3 coding DNA: TGTGCCTGGAGTGGGACGACTGGGGCCAACGTCCTGACTTTC. The V and J genes are TRBV30 and TRBJ2-6; D gene ambiguous. This CDR3 spans 14 amino acids. The germline CDR1 and CDR2 sequences are GTSNPN and SVGIG (reference sequence). The V end was cut by 1 base, the J end by 2 bases, with 6 bases between.